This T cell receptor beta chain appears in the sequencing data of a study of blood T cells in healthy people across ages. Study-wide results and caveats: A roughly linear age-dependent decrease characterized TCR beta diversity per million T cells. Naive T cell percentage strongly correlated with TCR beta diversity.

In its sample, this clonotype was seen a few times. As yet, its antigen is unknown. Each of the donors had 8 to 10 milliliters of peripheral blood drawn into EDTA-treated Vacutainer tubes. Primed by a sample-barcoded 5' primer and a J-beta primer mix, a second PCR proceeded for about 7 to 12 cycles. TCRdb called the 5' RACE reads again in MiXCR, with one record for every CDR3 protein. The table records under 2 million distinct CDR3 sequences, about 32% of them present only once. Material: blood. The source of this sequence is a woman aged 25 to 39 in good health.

The CDR3 protein is CASSPGQGISYGYTF. CDR3 DNA sequence: TGTGCCAGCAGCCCAGGACAGGGGATCTCCTATGGCTACACCTTC. This sequence joins TRBV5-6 and TRBJ1-2, with 9 bases fitting TRBD1. Per the germline V gene, CDR1 is SGHDT and CDR2 is YYEEEE. The CDR3 extends over 15 amino acids. The trim removed 4 bases at V and 4 bases at J, leaving 8 bases unmatched. Drawing the rest from reference TRBV5-6 and TRBJ1-2, the complete variable domain is DAGVTQSPTHLIKTRGQQVTLRCSPKSGHDTVSWYQQALGQGPQFIFQYYEEEERQRGNFPDRFSGHQFPNYSSELNVNALLLGDSALYLCASSPGQGISYGYTFGSGTRLTVV.